This passage covers 10 T cell receptor beta chains from one sample sequenced in a study of shared T cell receptors in the human thymus. Clones were read by immunoSEQ multiplex PCR, and TCRdb kept only the in-frame ones, dropping some. This table holds approximately 490,000 clones, 75% to 85% found once. The same specimen was also included in a second study, on human thymus T cells.

Sequences were obtained from thymocytes. The receptors were sampled from a boy younger than two with a congenital heart defect.

The J gene is TRBJ1-2, the V gene TRBV7-3; D possibly corresponds to TRBD1 (6 bases). The V end lost 5 bases, the J end lost 3 bases, and 16 bases lay between the germline ends. CDR1 and CDR2 from the germline V gene are SGHTA and FQGTGA. This CDR3 contains 15 residues. DNA of the CDR3: TGTGCCAGCAGCACCGATGGGGGGGCGGACTATGGCTACACCTTC. Amino acids: CASSTDGGADYGYTF.

The chain carries TRBV28 and TRBJ2-7; D may be TRBD2 (5 bases). Trimming removed 7 bases at V and 0 bases at J, with 25 bases between. The CDR3 is 18 amino acids. The germline V gene has CDR1 MDHEN and CDR2 SYDVKM. The CDR3 loop is CASKGGLRAHPSSYEQYF. CDR3 nucleotides: TGTGCCAGCAAAGGCGGGTTGAGAGCCCATCCAAGCTCCTACGAGCAGTACTTC.

This chain uses TRBV11-2 with TRBJ2-7; D not certain. The V gene lost 5 bases and the J gene lost 6 bases, with 11 bases spanning the gap. The CDR3 totals 12 residues. The germline CDR1 and CDR2 sequences are SGHAT and FQNNGV. CDR3 amino acids: CASSPLGREQYF. The CDR3 nucleotides are TGTGCCAGCAGCCCTCTCGGTCGCGAGCAGTACTTC.

The rearrangement links TRBV25-1 to TRBJ1-2; 7 bases align to TRBD1. The CDR3 loop spans 14 amino acids. Trimming cost V 6 bases and J 8 bases; bases outside gene matches: 12. Germline CDR1 reads MGHDK; CDR2 reads SYGVNS. The CDR3 nucleotides read TGTGCCAGCAGCCCTTCCCCAGGGGGGCTGGGCTACACCTTC. As protein: CASSPSPGGLGYTF.

The chain has TRBV5-1 and TRBJ2-5, with D tentatively TRBD1 (5 bases). Germline CDR1 is SGHRS and CDR2 is YFSETQ. The CDR3 contains 19 residues. V was pared by 0 bases and J by 11 bases, with 32 bases between. CDR3 sequence (DNA): TGCGCCAGCAGCTTGGTATTTGGGGCAGTCAATTCAGTAGCCCAGTGGCAGTACTTC. Translation: CASSLVFGAVNSVAQWQYF.

The chain links TRBV2 to TRBJ2-1; 8 bases agree with TRBD2. CDR3 size: 14 residues. Trimming took 5 bases from V and 12 from J; bases not matched to a gene: 12. Per the germline V gene, CDR1 is SNHLY and CDR2 is FYNNEI. For the CDR3, the DNA is TGTGCCAGCAGTCCCCGAGGGAGCGGGAGACGGCAGTTCTTC. It yields the protein CASSPRGSGRRQFF.

The V and J genes are TRBV7-3 and TRBJ2-3; D might be TRBD2 (5 bases). Deletions cut 4 bases from V and 4 bases from J, with 9 bases between. The germline CDR1 and CDR2 sequences are SGHTA and FQGTGA. The CDR3 covers 13 residues. The CDR3, as DNA: TGTGCCAGCAGCTCGAGAGGGTCAGATACGCAGTATTTT. The encoded protein is CASSSRGSDTQYF.

This clone was detected a few times. The V call is TRBV6-5, the J call TRBJ2-2; D is possibly TRBD1 (5 bases). The CDR3 runs 13 residues. Trimming cost V 6 bases and J 4 bases, with 9 bases left between them. CDR1 is MNHEY, CDR2 SVGAGI, per germline. This chain's CDR3 is CASRGQGTGELFF. CDR3 in DNA: TGTGCCAGCAGGGGGCAGGGCACCGGGGAGCTGTTTTTT.

CDR3: CASSQEVTSGGLNTGELFF. DNA for the CDR3: TGCGCCAGCAGCCAGGAAGTGACTAGCGGGGGTTTGAACACCGGGGAGCTGTTTTTT. The chain combines TRBV4-3 with TRBJ2-2; 12 bases align to TRBD2. Per germline, CDR1 LGHNA and CDR2 YSLEER. The CDR3 sequence is 19 residues long. J lost 1 base, V lost 3 bases, and 9 bases had no gene match.

A remark on this clone: Other DNA sequences in this specimen translate into the identical CDR3. The genes are TRBV14 and TRBJ2-7, with D perhaps matching TRBD1 (5 bases). This CDR3 contains 15 residues. V shed 0 bases and J shed 2 bases, with 11 bases lying between them. CDR1 SGHDN and CDR2 FVKESK come from the germline V gene. The chain's CDR3 is CASSQERDSPYEQYF. CDR3 coding DNA: TGTGCCAGCAGCCAAGAACGAGACAGTCCCTACGAGCAGTACTTC.